This T cell receptor (beta chain) was retrieved from a study of response to subunit inactivated influenza vaccine. Study-level findings and limits: The study's authors posited that every seasonal influenza vaccination enlists few new T cells.

Using its own MiXCR run on the RT-PCR reads, TCRdb lists one record per CDR3 protein. The sample includes roughly 710,000 distinct CDR3 sequences, roughly 15% of them seen just once. Comments on this clonotype: Its target is not known.

Looked up from germline, CDR1 is SGHRS and CDR2 is YFSETQ. Trimming took 2 bases from V and 6 from J, leaving 14 bases between them. This CDR3 is built from 15 residues. This TCR was recovered from a man aged 45-60 years who received an inactivated influenza vaccine. The rearrangement links TRBV5-1 to TRBJ2-2; the D is unclear. Specimen: PBMCs from blood, collected 14 to 15 days before vaccination. As DNA, the CDR3 is TGCGCCAGCAGCTTCGAGTCCGAGGTCGCCGGGGAGCTGTTTTTT. Translation: CASSFESEVAGELFF.